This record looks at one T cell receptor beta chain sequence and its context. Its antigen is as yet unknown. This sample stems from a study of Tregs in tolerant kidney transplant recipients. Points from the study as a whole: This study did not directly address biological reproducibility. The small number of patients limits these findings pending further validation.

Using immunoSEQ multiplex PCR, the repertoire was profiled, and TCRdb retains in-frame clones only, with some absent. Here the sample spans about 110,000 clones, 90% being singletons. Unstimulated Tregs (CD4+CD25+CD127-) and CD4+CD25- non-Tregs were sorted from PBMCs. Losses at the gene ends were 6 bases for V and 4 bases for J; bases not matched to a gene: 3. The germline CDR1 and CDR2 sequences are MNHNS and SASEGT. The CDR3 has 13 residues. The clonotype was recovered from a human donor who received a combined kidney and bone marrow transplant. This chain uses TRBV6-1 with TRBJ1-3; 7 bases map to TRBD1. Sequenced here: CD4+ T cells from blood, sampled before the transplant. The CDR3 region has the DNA TGTGCCAGCAGACCCAGGGGGGGAAACACCATATATTTT. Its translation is CASRPRGGNTIYF.